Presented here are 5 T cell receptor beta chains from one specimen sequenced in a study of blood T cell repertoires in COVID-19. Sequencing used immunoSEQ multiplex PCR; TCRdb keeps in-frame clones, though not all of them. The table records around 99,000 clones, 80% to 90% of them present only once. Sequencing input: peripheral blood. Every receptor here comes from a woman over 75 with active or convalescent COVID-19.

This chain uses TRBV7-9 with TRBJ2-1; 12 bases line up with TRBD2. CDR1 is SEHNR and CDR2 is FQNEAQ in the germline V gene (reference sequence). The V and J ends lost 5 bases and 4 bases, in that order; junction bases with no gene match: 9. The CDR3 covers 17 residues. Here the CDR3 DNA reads TGTGCCAGCAGCATGACTAGCGGGAGTATGGAATACAATGAGCAGTTCTTC. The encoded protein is CASSMTSGSMEYNEQFF. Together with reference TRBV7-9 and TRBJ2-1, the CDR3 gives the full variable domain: DTGVSQNPRHKITKRGQNVTFRCDPISEHNRLYWYRQTLGQGPEFLTYFQNEAQLEKSRLLSDRFSAERPKGSFSTLEIQRTEQGDSAMYLCASSMTSGSMEYNEQFFGPGTRLTVL.

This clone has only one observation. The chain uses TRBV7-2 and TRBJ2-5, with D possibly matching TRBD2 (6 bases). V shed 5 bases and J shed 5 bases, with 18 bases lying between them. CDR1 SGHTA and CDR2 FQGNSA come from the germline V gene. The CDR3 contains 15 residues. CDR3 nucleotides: TGTGCCAGCAGCCCACAGGCTAGCGTTCCCGAGACCCAGTACTTC. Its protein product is CASSPQASVPETQYF.

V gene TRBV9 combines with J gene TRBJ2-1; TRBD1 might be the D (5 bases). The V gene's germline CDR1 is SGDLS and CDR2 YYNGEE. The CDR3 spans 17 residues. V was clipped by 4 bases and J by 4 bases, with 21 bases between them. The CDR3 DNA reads TGTGCCAGCAGCCCTCCTTCGGCCAGGGAAGATTACAATGAGCAGTTCTTC. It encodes CASSPPSAREDYNEQFF. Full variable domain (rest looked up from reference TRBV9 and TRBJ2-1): DSGVTQTPKHLITATGQRVTLRCSPRSGDLSVYWYQQSLDQGLQFLIQYYNGEERAKGNILERFSAQQFPDLHSELNLSSLELGDSALYFCASSPPSAREDYNEQFFGPGTRLTVL.

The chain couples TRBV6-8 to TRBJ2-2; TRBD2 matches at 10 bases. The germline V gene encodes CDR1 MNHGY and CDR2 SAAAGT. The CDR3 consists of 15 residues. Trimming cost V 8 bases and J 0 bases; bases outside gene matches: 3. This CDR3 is CASQGTSANTGELFF. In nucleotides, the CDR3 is TGTGCCAGCCAAGGGACTAGCGCGAACACCGGGGAGCTGTTTTTT.

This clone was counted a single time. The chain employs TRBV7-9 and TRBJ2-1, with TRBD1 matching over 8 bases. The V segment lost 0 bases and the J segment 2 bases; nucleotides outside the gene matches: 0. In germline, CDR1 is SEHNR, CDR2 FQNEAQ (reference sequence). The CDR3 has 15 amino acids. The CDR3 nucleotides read TGTGCCAGCAGCTTAGCGGGACAGGCCTACAATGAGCAGTTCTTC. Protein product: CASSLAGQAYNEQFF.